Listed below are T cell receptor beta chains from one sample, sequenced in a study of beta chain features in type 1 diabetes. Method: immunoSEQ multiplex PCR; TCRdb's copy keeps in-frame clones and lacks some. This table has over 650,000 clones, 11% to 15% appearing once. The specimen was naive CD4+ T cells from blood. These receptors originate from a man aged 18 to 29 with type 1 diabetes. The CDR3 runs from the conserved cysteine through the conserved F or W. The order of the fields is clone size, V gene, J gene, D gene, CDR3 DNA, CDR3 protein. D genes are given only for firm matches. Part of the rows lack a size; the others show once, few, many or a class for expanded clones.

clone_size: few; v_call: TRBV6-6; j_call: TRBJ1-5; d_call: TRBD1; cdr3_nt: TGTGCCAGCACCACAGGGGGTGGCAATCAGCCCCAGCATTTT; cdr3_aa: CASTTGGGNQPQHF
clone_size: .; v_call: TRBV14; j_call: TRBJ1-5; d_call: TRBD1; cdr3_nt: TGTGCCAGCAGCCTCAGGGGGGGCCCCCAGCATTTT; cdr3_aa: CASSLRGGPQHF
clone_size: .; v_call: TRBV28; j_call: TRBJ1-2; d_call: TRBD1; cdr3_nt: TGTGCCAGCAACCTAGGACAGGGGGCTGGAGGCTACACCTTC; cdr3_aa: CASNLGQGAGGYTF
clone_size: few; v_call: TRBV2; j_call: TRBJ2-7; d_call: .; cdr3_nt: TGTGCCAGCAGCCCAAGGCCCGAGTACGAGCAGTACTTC; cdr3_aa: CASSPRPEYEQYF
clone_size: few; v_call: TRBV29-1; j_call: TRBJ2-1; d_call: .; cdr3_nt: TGCAGCGTTGAGGGAGATCATGAGCAGTTCTTC; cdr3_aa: CSVEGDHEQFF
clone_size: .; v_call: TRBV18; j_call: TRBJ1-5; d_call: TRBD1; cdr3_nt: TGTGCCAGCTCACCCGGACAGGGGGCTCTTGGTCAGCCCCAGCATTTT; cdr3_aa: CASSPGQGALGQPQHF
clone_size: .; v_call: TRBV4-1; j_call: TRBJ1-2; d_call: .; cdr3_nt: TGCGCCAGCAGCCAGGGCCGGGCTCGAACCCGTAACTATGGCTACACCTTC; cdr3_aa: CASSQGRARTRNYGYTF
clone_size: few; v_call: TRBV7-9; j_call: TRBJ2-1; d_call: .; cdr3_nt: TGTGCCAGCAAAGGGCCCCGACGTAATGAGCAGTTCTTC; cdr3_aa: CASKGPRRNEQFF
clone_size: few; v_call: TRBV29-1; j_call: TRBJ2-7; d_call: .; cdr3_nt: TGCAGCGTTGAAGGGACAGACTACGAGCAGTACTTC; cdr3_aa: CSVEGTDYEQYF
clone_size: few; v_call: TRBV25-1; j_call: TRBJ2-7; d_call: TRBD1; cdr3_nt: TGTGCCAGCAGAGACGGGACAGCTCTCGAGCAGTACTTC; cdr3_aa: CASRDGTALEQYF
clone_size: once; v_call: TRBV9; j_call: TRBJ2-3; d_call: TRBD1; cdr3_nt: TGTGCCAGCAGCCTCGGGACAGGAGGCACAGATACGCAGTATTTT; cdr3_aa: CASSLGTGGTDTQYF
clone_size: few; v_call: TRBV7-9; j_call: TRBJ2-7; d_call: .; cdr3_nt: TGTGCCAGCAGCTTAGAATGGGAGCAGTACTTC; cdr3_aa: CASSLEWEQYF
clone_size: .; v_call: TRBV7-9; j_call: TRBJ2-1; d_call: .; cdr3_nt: TGTGCCAGCAACCTGCTCGTGGATGAGCAGTTCTTC; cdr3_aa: CASNLLVDEQFF
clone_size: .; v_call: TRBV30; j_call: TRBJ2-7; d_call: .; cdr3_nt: TGTGCCTGTAGGACAGCGCCTCGCACCTACGAGCAGTACTTC; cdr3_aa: CACRTAPRTYEQYF
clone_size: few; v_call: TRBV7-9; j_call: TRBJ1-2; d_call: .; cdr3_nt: TGTGCCAGCAGCCGTAGAGGGGAAGGCTACACCTTC; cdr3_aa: CASSRRGEGYTF
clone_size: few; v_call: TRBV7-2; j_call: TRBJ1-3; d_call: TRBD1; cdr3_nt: TGTGCCAGCAGCTTCGTCAGGGACAGACCTCACAGCACCATATATTTT; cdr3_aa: CASSFVRDRPHSTIYF
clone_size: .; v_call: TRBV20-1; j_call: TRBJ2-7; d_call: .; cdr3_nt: TGCAGTGCCCTACCGTCCTACGAGCAGTACTTC; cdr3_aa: CSALPSYEQYF
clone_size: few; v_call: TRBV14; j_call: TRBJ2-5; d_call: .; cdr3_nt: TGTGCCAGCAGCCAAGTTTCAGAGACCCAGTACTTC; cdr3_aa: CASSQVSETQYF
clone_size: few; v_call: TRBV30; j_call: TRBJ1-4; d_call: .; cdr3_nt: TGTGCCTGGACCAAGGCAGAAAAACTGTTTTTT; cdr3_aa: CAWTKAEKLFF
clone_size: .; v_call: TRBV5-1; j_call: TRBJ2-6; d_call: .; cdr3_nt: TGCGCCAGCAGCTTGGGCCCCGGGGAAAGATCTGGGGCCAACGTCCTGACTTTC; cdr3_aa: CASSLGPGERSGANVLTF
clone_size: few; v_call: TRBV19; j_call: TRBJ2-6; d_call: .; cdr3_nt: TGTGCCAGTAGTAGTGACCAGGGGACTGGGGCCAACGTCCTGACTTTC; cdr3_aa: CASSSDQGTGANVLTF
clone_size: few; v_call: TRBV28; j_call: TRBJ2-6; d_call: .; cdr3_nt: TGTGCCAGCAGTAACGCAGGGTCTGGGGCCAACGTCCTGACTTTC; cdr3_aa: CASSNAGSGANVLTF
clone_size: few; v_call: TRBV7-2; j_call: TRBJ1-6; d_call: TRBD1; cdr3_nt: TGTGCCAGCAGTTGGCAGACAGGGGGCAATTCACCCCTCCACTTT; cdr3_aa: CASSWQTGGNSPLHF
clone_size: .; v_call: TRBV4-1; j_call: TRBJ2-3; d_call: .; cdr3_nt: TGCGCCAGCAGCCGGGAGGTTGCCGGAGATACGCAGTATTTT; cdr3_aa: CASSREVAGDTQYF
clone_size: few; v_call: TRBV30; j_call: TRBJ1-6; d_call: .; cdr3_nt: TGTGCCTGGATGAGGGCGCCCCTCGACTCACCCCTCCACTTT; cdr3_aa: CAWMRAPLDSPLHF
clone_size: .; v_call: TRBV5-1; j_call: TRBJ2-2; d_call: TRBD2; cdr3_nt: TGCGCCAGCAGCCCGGGACTAGCGAGTACCGGGGAGCTGTTTTTT; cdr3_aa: CASSPGLASTGELFF
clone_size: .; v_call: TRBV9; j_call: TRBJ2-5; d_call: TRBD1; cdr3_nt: TGTGCCAGCAGTGTAGGGACAGGGAAGAGGGAGACCCAGTACTTC; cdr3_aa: CASSVGTGKRETQYF
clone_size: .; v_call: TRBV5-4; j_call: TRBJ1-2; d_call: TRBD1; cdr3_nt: TGTGCCAGCAGCTTGGCCGCAGGGGGCGCGTCTGGCTACACCTTC; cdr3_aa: CASSLAAGGASGYTF
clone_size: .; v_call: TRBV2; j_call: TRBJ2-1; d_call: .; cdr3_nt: TGTGCCAGCAGTGAACAGGGGATGCCCAATGAGCAGTTCTTC; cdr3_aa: CASSEQGMPNEQFF
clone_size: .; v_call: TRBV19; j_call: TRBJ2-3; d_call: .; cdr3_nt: TGTGCCAGTAGTATAATTCTCACAGATACGCAGTATTTT; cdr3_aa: CASSIILTDTQYF
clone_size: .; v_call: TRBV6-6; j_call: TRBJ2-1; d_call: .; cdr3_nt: TGTGCCAGCAGTTATTCTAGGGGAAATGAGCAGTTCTTC; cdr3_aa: CASSYSRGNEQFF
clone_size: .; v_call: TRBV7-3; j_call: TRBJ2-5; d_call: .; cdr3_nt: TGTGCCAGCAGCTTAACCAGGGAAGAGACCCAGTACTTC; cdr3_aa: CASSLTREETQYF
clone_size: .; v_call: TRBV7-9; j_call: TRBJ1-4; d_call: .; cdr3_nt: TGTGCCAGCAGCCCTGGACTCATGGGTGAAAAACTGTTTTTT; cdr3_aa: CASSPGLMGEKLFF
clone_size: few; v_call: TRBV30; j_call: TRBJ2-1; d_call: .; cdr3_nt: TGTGCCTGGAGTGAATGGACCTACAATGAGCAGTTCTTC; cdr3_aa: CAWSEWTYNEQFF
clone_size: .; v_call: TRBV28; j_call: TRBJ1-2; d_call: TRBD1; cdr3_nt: TGTGCCAGCAAGGGGGACAGTGCCTATGGCTACACCTTC; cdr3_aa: CASKGDSAYGYTF
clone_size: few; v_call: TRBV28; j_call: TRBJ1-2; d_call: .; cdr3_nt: TGTGCCAGCAGTTTACCTGGGACCAACTATGGCTACACCTTC; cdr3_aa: CASSLPGTNYGYTF
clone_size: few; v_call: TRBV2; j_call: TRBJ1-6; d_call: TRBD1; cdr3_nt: TGTGCCAGCAGACGACAGGGGTATAATTCACCCCTCCACTTT; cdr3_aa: CASRRQGYNSPLHF
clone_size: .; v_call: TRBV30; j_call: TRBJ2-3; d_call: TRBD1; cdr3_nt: TGTGCCTGGAGCTTTGAGGGGGCAAACACAGATACGCAGTATTTT; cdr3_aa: CAWSFEGANTDTQYF
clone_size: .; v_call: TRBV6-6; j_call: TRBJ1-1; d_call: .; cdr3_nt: TGTGCCAGCAGTTACTCGGTACGGAACACTGAAGCTTTCTTT; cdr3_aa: CASSYSVRNTEAFF
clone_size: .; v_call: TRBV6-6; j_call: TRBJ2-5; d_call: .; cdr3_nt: TGTGCCAGCAGTCCTGTAGCGAGTCAAGAGACCCAGTACTTC; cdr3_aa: CASSPVASQETQYF
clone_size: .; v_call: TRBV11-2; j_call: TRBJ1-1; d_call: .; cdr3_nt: TGTGCCAGCAGCTTTGGGTGGCGGAAGAACACTGAAGCTTTCTTT; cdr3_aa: CASSFGWRKNTEAFF
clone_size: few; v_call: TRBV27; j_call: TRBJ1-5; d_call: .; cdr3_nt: TGTGCCAGCAGTTCCCAGGGTACGGAGAGGGCCCAGCATTTT; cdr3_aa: CASSSQGTERAQHF
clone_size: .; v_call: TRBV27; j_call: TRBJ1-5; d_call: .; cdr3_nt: TGTGCCAGCAGTTCCCTCAATCAGCCCCAGCATTTT; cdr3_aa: CASSSLNQPQHF
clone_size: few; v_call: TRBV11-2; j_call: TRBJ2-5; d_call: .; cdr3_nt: TGTGCCAGCAGCTACCGCAGGCAAGAGACCCAGTACTTC; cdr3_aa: CASSYRRQETQYF
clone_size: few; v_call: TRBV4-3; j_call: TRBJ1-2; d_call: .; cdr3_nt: TGCGCCAGCAGCCGAGACAGCCCCTATGGCTACACCTTC; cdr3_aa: CASSRDSPYGYTF
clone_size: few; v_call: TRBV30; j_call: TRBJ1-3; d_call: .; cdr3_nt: TGTGCCTGGAGTAGCAGGGAAGGAGGCACCATATATTTT; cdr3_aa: CAWSSREGGTIYF
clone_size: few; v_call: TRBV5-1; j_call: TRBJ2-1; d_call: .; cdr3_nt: TGCGCCAGCAGCTTGGACATCCAGCGGTTCTTC; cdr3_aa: CASSLDIQRFF
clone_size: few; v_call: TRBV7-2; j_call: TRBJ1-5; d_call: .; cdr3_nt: TGTGCCAGCAGCTTAGCGCTGGCTCCGCCCCAGCATTTT; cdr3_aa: CASSLALAPPQHF
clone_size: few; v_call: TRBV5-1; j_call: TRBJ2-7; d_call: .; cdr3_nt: TGCGCCAGCACCAGGTCCGGGAGAGGCTACGAGCAGTACTTC; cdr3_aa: CASTRSGRGYEQYF
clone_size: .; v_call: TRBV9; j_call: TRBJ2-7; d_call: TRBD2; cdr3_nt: TGTGCCAGCAGCGTAGGGGCCCCGGGGGGAGCCTACGAGCAGTACTTC; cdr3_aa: CASSVGAPGGAYEQYF
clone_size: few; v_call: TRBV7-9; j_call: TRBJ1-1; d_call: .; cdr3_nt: TGTGCCAGCAGCTTAGGTGGGGGTATGGCTGAAGCTTTCTTT; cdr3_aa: CASSLGGGMAEAFF
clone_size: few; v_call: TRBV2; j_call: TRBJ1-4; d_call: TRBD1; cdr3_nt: TGTGCCAGCAGGCAGGACAGGGATGCCGAAAAACTGTTTTTT; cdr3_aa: CASRQDRDAEKLFF